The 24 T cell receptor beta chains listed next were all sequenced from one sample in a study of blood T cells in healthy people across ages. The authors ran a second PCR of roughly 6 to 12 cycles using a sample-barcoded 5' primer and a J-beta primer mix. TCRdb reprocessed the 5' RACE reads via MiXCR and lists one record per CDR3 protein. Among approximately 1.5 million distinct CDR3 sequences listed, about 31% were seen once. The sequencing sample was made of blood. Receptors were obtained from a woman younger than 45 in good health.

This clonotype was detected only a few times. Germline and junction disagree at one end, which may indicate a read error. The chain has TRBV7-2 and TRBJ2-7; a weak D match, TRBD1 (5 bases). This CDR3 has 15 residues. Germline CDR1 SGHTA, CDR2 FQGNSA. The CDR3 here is CASSNLGVISCEQYF. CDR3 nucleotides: TGTGCCAGCAGCAACCTAGGGGTCATCTCCTGCGAGCAGTACTTC.

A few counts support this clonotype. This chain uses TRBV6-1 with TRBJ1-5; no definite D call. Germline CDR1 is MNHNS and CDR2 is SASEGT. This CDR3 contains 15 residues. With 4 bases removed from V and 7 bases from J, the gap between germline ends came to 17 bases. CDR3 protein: CASSAPGGVGQPQHF. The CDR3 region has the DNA TGTGCCAGCAGTGCCCCCGGCGGGGTGGGACAGCCCCAGCATTTT.

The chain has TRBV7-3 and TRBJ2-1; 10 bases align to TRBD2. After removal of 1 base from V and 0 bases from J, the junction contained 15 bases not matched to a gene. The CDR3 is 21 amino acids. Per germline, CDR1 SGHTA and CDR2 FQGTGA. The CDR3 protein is CASSLREGAWTSGSSYNEQFF. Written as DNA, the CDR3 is TGTGCCAGCAGCTTAAGGGAGGGGGCCTGGACTAGCGGAAGCTCCTACAATGAGCAGTTCTTC.

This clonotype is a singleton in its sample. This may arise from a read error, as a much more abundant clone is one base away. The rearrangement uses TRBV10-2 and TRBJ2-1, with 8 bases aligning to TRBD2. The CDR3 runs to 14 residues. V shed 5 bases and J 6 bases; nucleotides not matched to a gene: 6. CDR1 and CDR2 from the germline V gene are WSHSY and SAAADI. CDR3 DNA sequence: TGCGCCAGCAGTTATCGAGCGGGAGTCAATGAGCAGTTCTTC. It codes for CASSYRAGVNEQFF.

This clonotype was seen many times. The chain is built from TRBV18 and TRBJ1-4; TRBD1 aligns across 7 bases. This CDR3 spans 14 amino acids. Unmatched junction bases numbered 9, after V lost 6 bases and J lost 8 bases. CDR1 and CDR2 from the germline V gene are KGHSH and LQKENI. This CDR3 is CASSIPGGKEKLFF. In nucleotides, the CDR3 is TGTGCCAGCTCGATCCCAGGGGGGAAGGAAAAACTGTTTTTT.

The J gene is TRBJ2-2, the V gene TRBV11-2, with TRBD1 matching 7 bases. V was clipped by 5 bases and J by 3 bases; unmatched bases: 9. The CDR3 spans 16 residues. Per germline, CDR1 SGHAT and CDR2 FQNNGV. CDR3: CASSLLQGRHTGELFF. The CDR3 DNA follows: TGTGCCAGCAGCCTACTACAGGGGCGGCACACCGGGGAGCTGTTTTTT.

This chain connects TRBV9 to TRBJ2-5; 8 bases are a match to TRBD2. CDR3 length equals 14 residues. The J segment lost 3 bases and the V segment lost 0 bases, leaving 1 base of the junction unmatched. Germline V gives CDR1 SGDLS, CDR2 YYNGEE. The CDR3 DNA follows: TGTGCCAGCAGCGTAGCGGGACTAGAAGAGACCCAGTACTTC. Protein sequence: CASSVAGLEETQYF.

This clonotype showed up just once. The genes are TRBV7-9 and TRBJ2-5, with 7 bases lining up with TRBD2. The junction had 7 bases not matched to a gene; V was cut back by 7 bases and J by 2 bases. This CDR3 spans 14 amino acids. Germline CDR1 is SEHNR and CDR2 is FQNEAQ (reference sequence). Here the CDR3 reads CASNRGGLQETQYF. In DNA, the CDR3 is TGTGCCAGCAACCGCGGGGGACTACAAGAGACCCAGTACTTC.

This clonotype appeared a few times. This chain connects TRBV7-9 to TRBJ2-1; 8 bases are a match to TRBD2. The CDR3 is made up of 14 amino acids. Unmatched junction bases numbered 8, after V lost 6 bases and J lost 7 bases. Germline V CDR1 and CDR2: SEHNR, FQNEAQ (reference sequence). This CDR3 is CASRGAGDGNEQFF. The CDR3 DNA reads TGTGCCAGCAGAGGAGCGGGAGATGGTAATGAGCAGTTCTTC.

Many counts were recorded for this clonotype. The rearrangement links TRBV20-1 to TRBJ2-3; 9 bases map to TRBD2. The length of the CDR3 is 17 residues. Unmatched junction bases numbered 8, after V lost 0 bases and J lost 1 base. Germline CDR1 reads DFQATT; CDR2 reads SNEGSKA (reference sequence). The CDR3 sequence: CSARELAGRTRTDTQYF. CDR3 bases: TGCAGTGCTAGAGAACTAGCGGGTCGAACCCGCACAGATACGCAGTATTTT.

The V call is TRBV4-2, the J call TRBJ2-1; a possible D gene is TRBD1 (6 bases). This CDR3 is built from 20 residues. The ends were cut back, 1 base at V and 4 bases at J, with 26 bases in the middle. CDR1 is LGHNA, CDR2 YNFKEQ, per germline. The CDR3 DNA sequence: TGTGCCAGCAGCCAAGGAGTAGCACGGCCGGGTAGGGGGATATACAATGAGCAGTTCTTC. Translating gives CASSQGVARPGRGIYNEQFF.

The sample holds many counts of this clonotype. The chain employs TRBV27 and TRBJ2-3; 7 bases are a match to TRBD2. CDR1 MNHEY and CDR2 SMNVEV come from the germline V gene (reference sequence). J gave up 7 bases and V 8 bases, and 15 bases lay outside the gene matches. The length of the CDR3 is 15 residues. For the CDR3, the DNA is TGTGCCAGCCAGAGCCTAGCGGAAATAGGGCATACGCAGTATTTT. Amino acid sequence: CASQSLAEIGHTQYF.

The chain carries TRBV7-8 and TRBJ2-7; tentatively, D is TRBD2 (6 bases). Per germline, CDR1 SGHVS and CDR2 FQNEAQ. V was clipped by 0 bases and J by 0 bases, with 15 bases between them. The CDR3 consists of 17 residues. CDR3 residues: CASSLALEGPTSYEQYF. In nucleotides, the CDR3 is TGTGCCAGCAGCTTAGCGCTGGAGGGGCCCACCTCCTACGAGCAGTACTTC.

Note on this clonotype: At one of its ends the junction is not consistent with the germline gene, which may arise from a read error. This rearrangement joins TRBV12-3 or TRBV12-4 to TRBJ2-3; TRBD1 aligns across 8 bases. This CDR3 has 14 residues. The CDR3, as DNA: TGTGCCAGCAGGTTAGGACAGGGCCCAGATACGCAGTATTTT. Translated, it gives CASRLGQGPDTQYF.

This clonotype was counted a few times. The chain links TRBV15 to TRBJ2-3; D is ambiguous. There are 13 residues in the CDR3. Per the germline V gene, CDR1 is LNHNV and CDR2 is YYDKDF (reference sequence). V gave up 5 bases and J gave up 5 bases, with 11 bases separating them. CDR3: CATSRRGVDTQYF. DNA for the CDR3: TGTGCCACCAGCCGCCGTGGTGTAGATACGCAGTATTTT. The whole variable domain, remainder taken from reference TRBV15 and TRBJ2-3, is DAMVIQNPRYQVTQFGKPVTLSCSQTLNHNVMYWYQQKSSQAPKLLFHYYDKDFNNEADTPDNFQSRRPNTSFCFLDIRSPGLGDTAMYLCATSRRGVDTQYFGPGTRLTVL.

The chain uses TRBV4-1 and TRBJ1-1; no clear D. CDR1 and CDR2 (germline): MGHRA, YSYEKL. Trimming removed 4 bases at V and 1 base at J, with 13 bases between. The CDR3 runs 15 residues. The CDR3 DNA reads TGCGCCAGCAGCCTCCAGGCCACATGGAACACTGAAGCTTTCTTT. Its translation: CASSLQATWNTEAFF.

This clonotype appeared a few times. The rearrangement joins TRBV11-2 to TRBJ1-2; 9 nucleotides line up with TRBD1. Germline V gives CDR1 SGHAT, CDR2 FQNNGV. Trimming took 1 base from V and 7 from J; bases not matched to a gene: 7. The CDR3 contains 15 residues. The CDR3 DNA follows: TGTGCCAGCAGCTTAGCAACAGGGGGCCCAGGTGGCTACACCTTC. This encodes CASSLATGGPGGYTF.

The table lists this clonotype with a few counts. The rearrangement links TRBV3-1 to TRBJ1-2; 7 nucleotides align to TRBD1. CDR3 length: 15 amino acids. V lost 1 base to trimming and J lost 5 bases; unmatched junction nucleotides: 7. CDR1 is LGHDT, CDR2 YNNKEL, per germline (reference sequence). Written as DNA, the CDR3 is TGTGCCAGCAGCCAAGGGCAGGGGGTGGGATATGGCTACACCTTC. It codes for CASSQGQGVGYGYTF.

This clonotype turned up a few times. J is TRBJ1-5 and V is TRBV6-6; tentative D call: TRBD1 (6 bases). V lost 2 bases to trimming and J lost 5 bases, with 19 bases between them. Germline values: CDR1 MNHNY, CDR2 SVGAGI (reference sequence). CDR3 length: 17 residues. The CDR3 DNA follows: TGTGCCAGCAGTTACAGGGGGGGTTGGCAGGTTCATCAGCCCCAGCATTTT. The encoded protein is CASSYRGGWQVHQPQHF.

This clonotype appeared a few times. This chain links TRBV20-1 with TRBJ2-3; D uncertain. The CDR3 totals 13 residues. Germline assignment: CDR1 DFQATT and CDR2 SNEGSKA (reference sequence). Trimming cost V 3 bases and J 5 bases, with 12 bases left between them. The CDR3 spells CSARAAQLDTQYF. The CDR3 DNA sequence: TGCAGTGCTAGGGCGGCCCAGTTAGATACGCAGTATTTT.

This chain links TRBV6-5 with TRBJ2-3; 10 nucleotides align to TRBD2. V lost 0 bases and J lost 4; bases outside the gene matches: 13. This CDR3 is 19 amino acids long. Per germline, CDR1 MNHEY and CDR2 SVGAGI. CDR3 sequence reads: CASSYSSRASGSGSDTQYF. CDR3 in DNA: TGTGCCAGCAGTTACTCGTCCAGGGCTAGCGGGAGTGGGTCAGATACGCAGTATTTT.

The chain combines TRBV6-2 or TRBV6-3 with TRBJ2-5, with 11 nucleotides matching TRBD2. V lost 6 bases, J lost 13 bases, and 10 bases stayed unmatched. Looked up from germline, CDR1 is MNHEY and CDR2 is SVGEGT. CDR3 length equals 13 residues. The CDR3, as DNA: TGTGCCAGCAGAACTAGCGGGAGTGGAGCAGTGTACTTC. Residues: CASRTSGSGAVYF.

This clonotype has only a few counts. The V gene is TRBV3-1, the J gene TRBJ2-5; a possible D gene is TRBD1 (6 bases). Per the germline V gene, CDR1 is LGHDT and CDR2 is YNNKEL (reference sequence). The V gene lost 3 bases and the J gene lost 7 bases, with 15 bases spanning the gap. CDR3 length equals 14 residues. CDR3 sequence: CASSQATGSGTQYF. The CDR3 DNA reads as TGTGCCAGCAGCCAGGCGACAGGTTCGGGGACCCAGTACTTC.

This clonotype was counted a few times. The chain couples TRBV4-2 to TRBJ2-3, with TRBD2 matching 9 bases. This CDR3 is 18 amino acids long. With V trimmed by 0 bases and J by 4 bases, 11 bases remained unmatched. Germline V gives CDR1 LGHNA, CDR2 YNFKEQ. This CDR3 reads CASSQERASGVGPDTQYF. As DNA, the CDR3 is TGTGCCAGCAGCCAAGAAAGAGCTAGCGGGGTGGGCCCAGATACGCAGTATTTT.